The 23 T cell receptor beta chains below come from one sample, sequenced in a study of monozygotic twins with inflammatory bowel disease. TCRdb reprocessed the 5' RACE reads and keeps a single row for each CDR3 protein, giving no DNA. Reported are tens of thousands of distinct CDR3 sequences; the ten largest clones contain roughly 7%. Sequenced sample: blood. All receptors come from a human donor with ulcerative colitis or Crohn's disease, or a healthy co-twin of an affected twin (not recorded which).

The chain joins TRBV29-1 to TRBJ2-6. The length of the CDR3 is 14 residues. Germline-derived CDR1 and CDR2 are SQVTM and ANQGSEA. The CDR3 here is CSVRTESGANVLTF. Together with reference TRBV29-1 and TRBJ2-6, the CDR3 gives the full variable domain: SAVISQKPSRDICQRGTSLTIQCQVDSQVTMMFWYRQQPGQSLTLIATANQGSEATYESGFVIDKFPISRPNLTFSTLTVSNMSPEDSSIYLCSVRTESGANVLTFGAGSRLTVL.

The chain recombines TRBV12-3 or TRBV12-4 with TRBJ2-3. The CDR3 extends over 11 amino acids. The CDR3 here is CASTYLDTQYF.

V is TRBV7-2 and J is TRBJ2-1; TCRdb selects TRBD2, and the lack of DNA leaves this call unchecked. The CDR3 runs 15 residues. Germline assignment: CDR1 SGHTA and CDR2 FQGNSA. The CDR3 loop is CASSAGTSGANEQFF.

The CDR3 protein is CASRYGGTSGANVLTF. The rearrangement links TRBV6-2 or TRBV6-3 to TRBJ2-6. The germline V gene encodes CDR1 MNHEY and CDR2 SVGEGT. The CDR3 spans 16 residues.

The rearrangement uses TRBV5-6 and TRBJ2-1. The CDR3 loop spans 13 amino acids. The germline CDR1 and CDR2 sequences are SGHDT and YYEEEE. The CDR3 is CASSLVTNNEQFF.

The V gene is TRBV20-1, the J gene TRBJ1-4; lacking DNA, the TRBD1 call made by TCRdb goes unchecked. The CDR3 sequence is 16 residues long. Germline CDR1 DFQATT, CDR2 SNEGSKA (reference sequence). The CDR3 protein is CSARDGTVSTNEKLFF.

J is TRBJ2-3 and V is TRBV5-1; TCRdb designates TRBD1, a call that cannot be tested without DNA. The CDR3 has 14 residues. The germline gives CDR1 SGHRS, CDR2 YFSETQ. Here the CDR3 reads CASRGGIELDTQYF.

The rearrangement uses TRBV20-1 and TRBJ2-1; the D gene TCRdb calls, TRBD1, cannot be checked with no DNA. The CDR3 length is 14 residues. The germline CDR1 and CDR2 sequences are DFQATT and SNEGSKA (reference sequence). CDR3 protein: CSAIRVGQGIEQFF.

The V gene is TRBV18, the J gene TRBJ1-4. The CDR3 covers 13 residues. Germline CDR1 is KGHSH and CDR2 is LQKENI. CDR3 amino acids: CASSPAENEKLFF.

This rearrangement joins TRBV2 to TRBJ2-2; TCRdb indicates TRBD1, and absent DNA this call remains unverified. The V gene's germline CDR1 is SNHLY and CDR2 FYNNEI. The CDR3 consists of 15 residues. CDR3 in amino acids: CASRKATGDTGELFF.

V usage is TRBV15 and J usage is TRBJ2-3; no DNA is available, so the TRBD1 call from TCRdb remains unchecked. This CDR3 region has 16 residues. Germline V lookup: CDR1 LNHNV, CDR2 YYDKDF (reference sequence). The CDR3 spells CATSRDQGSSTDTQYF. Using reference TRBV15 and TRBJ2-3 for the parts outside the CDR3, the full variable domain is DAMVIQNPRYQVTQFGKPVTLSCSQTLNHNVMYWYQQKSSQAPKLLFHYYDKDFNNEADTPDNFQSRRPNTSFCFLDIRSPGLGDTAMYLCATSRDQGSSTDTQYFGPGTRLTVL.

The V call is TRBV19, the J call TRBJ1-1; TCRdb indicates TRBD1, and absent DNA this call remains unverified. Germline CDR1 reads LNHDA; CDR2 reads SQIVND (reference sequence). The CDR3 length is 14 residues. CDR3 region: CASSIRGDRGSAFF.

The CDR3 sequence is CASSPPGRNNYGYTF. The chain joins TRBV14 to TRBJ1-2; TCRdb selects TRBD1, and the lack of DNA leaves this call unchecked. CDR1 and CDR2 from the germline V gene are SGHDN and FVKESK. The length of the CDR3 is 15 residues. Complete variable domain (other parts from reference TRBV14 and TRBJ1-2): EAGVTQFPSHSVIEKGQTVTLRCDPISGHDNLYWYRRVMGKEIKFLLHFVKESKQDESGMPNNRFLAERTGGTYSTLKVQPAELEDSGVYFCASSPPGRNNYGYTFGSGTRLTVV.

The V and J genes are TRBV29-1 and TRBJ1-3. This CDR3 spans 11 amino acids. Germline assignment: CDR1 SQVTM and CDR2 ANQGSEA. This CDR3 is CSVESGDTIYF.

The V call is TRBV29-1, the J call TRBJ1-1; checking the TCRdb D call of TRBD1 is not possible without DNA. Germline V gene sequence: CDR1 SQVTM, CDR2 ANQGSEA. The CDR3 has 13 amino acids. The chain's CDR3 is CSARDREVAEAFF.

CDR3 protein: CASSPELRNTIYF. The V gene is TRBV7-9, the J gene TRBJ1-3. The V gene's germline CDR1 is SEHNR and CDR2 FQNEAQ (reference sequence). This CDR3 contains 13 residues.

The chain has TRBV15 and TRBJ2-3; TCRdb selects TRBD2, and the lack of DNA leaves this call unchecked. CDR1 is LNHNV and CDR2 is YYDKDF in the germline V gene (reference sequence). The CDR3 runs 17 residues. CDR3 sequence: CATSSTSGGSSTDTQYF.

The chain is built from TRBV11-2 and TRBJ1-6; TCRdb returns TRBD1, unconfirmable since there is no DNA. The CDR3 length is 16 residues. CDR1 SGHAT and CDR2 FQNNGV come from the germline V gene. This chain's CDR3 is CASSSGTGGIYSPLHF. Filled out from reference TRBV11-2 and TRBJ1-6, the complete variable domain reads EAGVAQSPRYKIIEKRQSVAFWCNPISGHATLYWYQQILGQGPKLLIQFQNNGVVDDSQLPKDRFSAERLKGVDSTLKIQPAKLEDSAVYLCASSSGTGGIYSPLHFGNGTRLTVT.

The V and J genes are TRBV7-2 and TRBJ1-2. The CDR3 is 15 residues long. The V gene's germline CDR1 is SGHTA and CDR2 FQGNSA. CDR3 sequence: CASSLVISGNYGYTF.

The CDR3 spells CASRLGYEQYF. The genes are TRBV5-1 and TRBJ2-7. This CDR3 region has 11 residues. The V gene's germline CDR1 is SGHRS and CDR2 YFSETQ.

The chain is built from TRBV12-3 or TRBV12-4 and TRBJ1-5. This CDR3 contains 14 residues. CDR3 amino acids: CASSLEAGGQPQHF.

This chain connects TRBV12-3 or TRBV12-4 to TRBJ2-7; TCRdb proposes TRBD1, but this gene call is untestable without DNA. This CDR3 contains 12 residues. CDR3 residues: CASRVAGQRPYF.

The chain employs TRBV7-9 and TRBJ1-4. This CDR3 comprises 14 residues. Germline assignment: CDR1 SEHNR and CDR2 FQNEAQ (reference sequence). The CDR3 loop reads CASSLVEDSGKLFF.